Listed below are T cell receptor beta chains from one sample, sequenced in a study of T cells after posttransplantation cyclophosphamide. Sequencing used immunoSEQ multiplex PCR; TCRdb keeps in-frame clones, though not all of them. The sample includes some 40,000 clones, none of them occurring once. Specimen: PBMCs. Every receptor here comes from a man aged 50 to 59 in good health, CMV-negative, and a related stem cell transplant donor. Both conserved end residues are part of each CDR3. D genes are given only for firm matches. A row's size may be missing; if present it is once, few, many or a size class.

clone_size	d_call	j_call	v_call	cdr3_aa	cdr3_nt
many	TRBD2	TRBJ2-1	TRBV7-9	CASSRRGSRLNVQFF	TGTGCCAGCAGCCGGCGCGGGAGCCGGTTAAATGTGCAGTTCTTC
many	TRBD1	TRBJ2-7	TRBV7-9	CASSVRDRTYEQYF	TGTGCCAGCAGCGTACGGGACAGAACCTACGAGCAGTACTTC
many	NA	TRBJ2-5	TRBV5-6	CASAEKDLEETQYF	TGTGCCAGCGCGGAAAAAGACCTAGAAGAGACCCAGTACTTC
many	NA	TRBJ2-5	TRBV6-5	CASTPRGNRGETQYF	TGTGCCAGCACCCCACGGGGAAATCGCGGAGAGACCCAGTACTTC
few	TRBD2	TRBJ2-5	TRBV5-1	CASSLAGGSEETQYF	TGCGCCAGCAGCTTAGCGGGGGGGTCGGAAGAGACCCAGTACTTC
many	NA	TRBJ1-1	TRBV7-9	CASSLFKGVDINTEAFF	TGTGCCAGCAGCTTATTCAAGGGGGTCGACATAAACACTGAAGCTTTCTTT
many	TRBD1	TRBJ1-6	TRBV6-5	CASSRNGDSNSPLHF	TGTGCCAGCAGTCGTAACGGGGACAGTAATTCACCCCTCCACTTT
many	TRBD1	TRBJ1-2	TRBV14	CASSQDVGQGMIGYTF	TGTGCCAGCAGCCAAGATGTCGGACAGGGGATGATTGGCTACACCTTC
many	NA	TRBJ1-1	TRBV19	CASSQLPSEGAFF	TGTGCCAGTAGCCAGTTACCCAGCGAGGGAGCTTTCTTT
many	NA	TRBJ2-3	TRBV27	CASSFPSTDTQYF	TGTGCCAGCAGTTTCCCGAGCACAGATACGCAGTATTTT
many	NA	TRBJ2-3	TRBV4-1	CASSPSYTDTQYF	TGCGCCAGCAGCCCCAGTTACACAGATACGCAGTATTTT
many	NA	TRBJ2-7	TRBV21-1	CASSKENSFYEQYF	TGTGCCAGCAGCAAAGAAAACAGCTTCTACGAGCAGTACTTC
many	TRBD1	TRBJ2-3	TRBV7-7	CASSLTGGTDTQYF	TGTGCCAGCAGCCTCACAGGGGGGACAGATACGCAGTATTTT
many	TRBD1	TRBJ1-1	TRBV4-1	CASSHPTGTGPATEAFF	TGCGCCAGCAGCCATCCTACCGGGACAGGGCCGGCCACTGAAGCTTTCTTT
many	NA	TRBJ2-7	TRBV6-1	CASGPGGTYEQYF	TGTGCCAGCGGCCCGGGCGGGACCTACGAGCAGTACTTC
many	NA	TRBJ2-1	TRBV10-2	CASRAGVSVVYEQFF	TGCGCCAGCAGGGCGGGCGTGAGCGTTGTCTATGAGCAGTTCTTC
few	TRBD2	TRBJ2-3	TRBV5-6	CASSWGRLAASTDTQYF	TGTGCCAGCAGCTGGGGCCGACTAGCAGCTAGCACAGATACGCAGTATTTT
many	NA	TRBJ2-1	TRBV11-2	CASSPRLGAYNEQFF	TGTGCCAGCAGCCCTCGACTAGGGGCCTACAATGAGCAGTTCTTC
many	TRBD1	TRBJ1-2	TRBV18	CASSYRDRIYGYTF	TGTGCCAGCTCCTACCGGGACAGAATCTATGGCTACACCTTC
few	TRBD2	TRBJ2-3	TRBV5-6	CASSLMTSGTTDTQYF	TGTGCCAGCAGTTTAATGACTAGCGGGACCACAGATACGCAGTATTTT
many	TRBD2	TRBJ2-1	TRBV6-1	CASSGAGGLTEQFF	TGTGCCAGCAGTGGAGCGGGAGGGCTAACTGAGCAGTTCTTC
few	TRBD2	TRBJ2-2	TRBV7-2	CASSLESLAGGLSGELFF	TGTGCCAGCAGCTTAGAGTCCCTAGCGGGGGGGCTTTCCGGGGAGCTGTTTTTT
many	NA	TRBJ2-5	TRBV15	CATSRDRGETQYF	TGTGCCACCAGCAGAGATAGGGGAGAGACCCAGTACTTC
many	NA	TRBJ1-1	TRBV2	CASSAGGQEAFF	TGTGCCAGCAGTGCGGGAGGGCAGGAAGCTTTCTTT
many	TRBD1	TRBJ1-5	TRBV29-1	CSVQGQANQPQHF	TGCAGCGTGCAGGGACAGGCAAATCAGCCCCAGCATTTT
many	TRBD1	TRBJ1-1	TRBV4-3	CASSQRTGRNTEAFF	TGCGCCAGCAGCCAACGGACAGGGAGGAACACTGAAGCTTTCTTT
many	TRBD1	TRBJ2-2	TRBV29-1	CSVPGQGREELFF	TGCAGCGTTCCAGGACAGGGTCGCGAGGAGCTGTTTTTT
many	NA	TRBJ2-5	TRBV6-1	CASSQGGDQETQYF	TGTGCCAGCAGTCAGGGGGGTGACCAAGAGACCCAGTACTTC
many	NA	TRBJ2-7	TRBV2	CASSHSYEQYF	TGTGCCAGCAGTCACTCCTACGAGCAGTACTTC
many	NA	TRBJ1-4	TRBV6-4	CASSGQITTNEKLFF	TGTGCCAGCAGTGGACAGATTACAACTAATGAAAAACTGTTTTTT
many	TRBD1	TRBJ1-1	TRBV5-4	CASSLSGGDTEAFF	TGTGCCAGCAGCTTATCAGGGGGTGACACTGAAGCTTTCTTT
many	TRBD1	TRBJ2-3	TRBV14	CASSLNRDRADTQYF	TGTGCCAGCAGCCTAAATAGAGACAGGGCAGATACGCAGTATTTT
NA	NA	TRBJ2-7	TRBV5-6	CASSLDTNEQYF	TGTGCCAGCAGCTTGGATACCAACGAGCAGTACTTC
many	NA	TRBJ1-1	TRBV7-9	CASSPGQGREAFF	TGTGCCAGCAGCCCCGGGCAGGGAAGGGAAGCTTTCTTT
many	NA	TRBJ1-4	TRBV6-6	CASRPGGTNEKLFF	TGTGCCAGTAGACCCGGGGGAACTAATGAAAAACTGTTTTTT
many	NA	TRBJ2-5	TRBV7-2	CASSLDITVKETQYF	TGTGCCAGCAGCTTAGATATAACAGTTAAAGAGACCCAGTACTTC
many	TRBD2	TRBJ2-1	TRBV27	CASSKIGSGRYFFF	TGTGCCAGCAGTAAAATAGGGAGCGGGAGGTATTTTTTCTTC
many	TRBD2	TRBJ2-1	TRBV7-3	CASSPLGLAGGREQFF	TGTGCCAGCAGCCCTCTCGGACTAGCGGGAGGTCGGGAGCAGTTCTTC
few	TRBD2	TRBJ2-1	TRBV6-6	CASSSGLAGGSGEQFF	TGTGCCAGCAGCAGCGGACTAGCGGGGGGATCCGGGGAGCAGTTCTTC
many	NA	TRBJ1-2	TRBV6-5	CASSYSNLPLTF	TGTGCCAGCAGTTACTCGAATCTACCCCTAACCTTC
few	NA	TRBJ2-4	TRBV27	CASRGVDTLKNIQYF	TGTGCCAGCAGGGGAGTTGACACGCTCAAAAACATTCAGTACTTC
many	TRBD2	TRBJ2-3	TRBV5-5	CASSVLAGSITDTQYF	TGTGCCAGCAGCGTTCTAGCGGGGTCAATCACAGATACGCAGTATTTT
many	NA	TRBJ2-1	TRBV18	CASSPGTPNEQFF	TGTGCCAGCTCACCCGGGACTCCTAATGAGCAGTTCTTC
few	TRBD2	TRBJ2-3	TRBV10-3	CAIRQREGRGTDTQYF	TGTGCCATCAGGCAGCGGGAGGGCCGAGGCACAGATACGCAGTATTTT
many	TRBD2	TRBJ2-7	TRBV7-9	CASSETTSGASYEQYF	TGTGCCAGCAGCGAAACGACTAGCGGGGCCTCCTACGAGCAGTACTTC
many	TRBD1	TRBJ1-5	TRBV27	CASSSDRGNQPQHF	TGTGCCAGCAGTTCCGACAGGGGCAATCAGCCCCAGCATTTT
many	NA	TRBJ1-2	TRBV10-3	CAISELREVGYTF	TGTGCCATCAGTGAGCTACGGGAGGTTGGCTACACCTTC
many	TRBD1	TRBJ2-1	TRBV7-6	CASSPFGTEINEQFF	TGTGCCAGCAGCCCCTTCGGGACAGAGATCAATGAGCAGTTCTTC
many	NA	TRBJ1-5	TRBV30	CAWSRPAGAQHF	TGTGCCTGGAGTCGCCCAGCAGGGGCCCAGCATTTT
few	TRBD1	TRBJ2-2	TRBV7-8	CASSSNRGQRTGELFF	TGTGCCAGCAGCTCCAACAGGGGGCAAAGGACCGGGGAGCTGTTTTTT
few	TRBD2	TRBJ2-7	TRBV7-2	CASSFGGSSYEQYF	TGTGCCAGCAGCTTCGGGGGGTCATCCTACGAGCAGTACTTC
many	NA	TRBJ2-2	TRBV19	CASSMGGGNTGELFF	TGTGCCAGTAGTATGGGGGGAGGGAACACCGGGGAGCTGTTTTTT
many	TRBD2	TRBJ2-1	TRBV6-6	CASSRTSGSFDEQFF	TGTGCCAGCAGCCGCACTAGCGGGAGTTTCGATGAGCAGTTCTTC
many	NA	TRBJ1-2	TRBV4-2	CASSQDTGLYGYTF	TGTGCCAGCAGCCAAGATACAGGTTTGTATGGCTACACCTTC